One and the same sample provided the 7 T cell receptor beta chains below, sequenced in a study of Ad26.COV2.S vaccination and SARS-CoV-2 variants. Treatment reported: about 20 received Ad26.COV2.S at low or high dose, single or two shots; 5 received placebo; per-sample allocation not given. The investigators took samples on day 63 after the first vaccine or placebo injection. TCRdb's table, derived via immunoSEQ multiplex PCR, lists solely in-frame clones and lacks some. The data show roughly 380,000 clones, about 88% seen once. Here the sequenced sample was peripheral blood, taken in a trial of Ad26.COV2.S vaccine versus placebo. Every receptor here comes from a person between 18 and 65 years old who received the Ad26.COV2.S COVID-19 vaccine or a placebo.

This sequence joins TRBV27 and TRBJ2-6; D is possibly TRBD2 (5 bases). The CDR3 covers 15 residues. CDR1 MNHEY and CDR2 SMNVEV come from the germline V gene (reference sequence). Trimming stripped 3 bases from V and 1 base from J, with 7 bases between. CDR3 sequence reads: CASSLRASGANVLTF. The CDR3 DNA follows: TGTGCCAGCAGTTTGAGGGCGTCTGGGGCCAACGTCCTGACTTTC.

The chain employs TRBV2 and TRBJ2-1, with 10 bases that match TRBD2. This CDR3 region has 15 residues. V gave up 1 base and J gave up 7 bases; unmatched junction bases: 4. Per the germline V gene, CDR1 is SNHLY and CDR2 is FYNNEI. CDR3 loop: CASSEVAGGWNEQFF. CDR3 in DNA: TGTGCCAGCAGTGAAGTAGCGGGAGGTTGGAATGAGCAGTTCTTC.

This clone was picked up a small number of times. The rearrangement joins TRBV14 to TRBJ1-2; no clear D. The germline gives CDR1 SGHDN, CDR2 FVKESK. The CDR3 spans 13 residues. Trimming left V 1 base short and J 4 bases short, with 7 bases between. The CDR3 nucleotides read TGTGCCAGCAGCCAAGGTTTACTCTATGGCTACACCTTC. Amino acid sequence: CASSQGLLYGYTF.

In its sample, this clone was seen a few times. V is TRBV19 and J is TRBJ1-5, with D tentatively TRBD1 (6 bases). The ends were cut back, 4 bases at V and 3 bases at J, with 10 bases in the middle. The germline CDR1 and CDR2 sequences are LNHDA and SQIVND (reference sequence). The CDR3 spans 14 residues. The CDR3 region has the DNA TGTGCCAGTAGTACCGACAGGCCCAATCAGCCCCAGCATTTT. Its translation: CASSTDRPNQPQHF.

This rearrangement joins TRBV3-1 (or the pseudogene TRBV3-2) to TRBJ2-3, with no clear D. The CDR3 loop spans 11 amino acids. V gave up 4 bases and J gave up 5 bases, with 4 bases separating them. Germline V gene sequence: CDR1 LGHDT, CDR2 YNNKEL (reference sequence). The CDR3 sequence is CASSPGDTQYF. DNA of the CDR3: TGTGCCAGCAGCCCGGGAGATACGCAGTATTTT.

The chain recombines TRBV7-9 with TRBJ2-1; D could derive from TRBD1 or TRBD2 (6 bases each). V lost 2 bases and J lost 5, with 13 bases in between. Germline V gene data show CDR1 as SEHNR and CDR2 as FQNEAQ (reference sequence). The CDR3 length is 15 residues. The CDR3 coding sequence is TGTGCCAGCAGCTTAAGGGGGGACTGGAACAATGAGCAGTTCTTC. As protein: CASSLRGDWNNEQFF.

The chain couples TRBV9 to TRBJ1-1, with 8 bases fitting TRBD1. The CDR3 contains 14 residues. V was pared by 1 base and J by 5 bases, with 4 bases of the junction left unmatched. From germline, CDR1 is SGDLS and CDR2 YYNGEE. The CDR3 spells CASSVQGAATEAFF. Here the CDR3 DNA reads TGTGCCAGCAGCGTACAGGGGGCCGCGACTGAAGCTTTCTTT.